This record covers a single T cell receptor (beta chain). What it recognizes is unknown. One junction end does not reproduce the germline sequence, and a read error may be involved. The researchers produced TCR beta cDNA from around 0.5 ug total RNA with a constant-region primer. Nested multiplex PCR, run for three rounds with slightly modified ARM-PCR, yielded TCR beta libraries. TRBV1-TRBV30 forward primers paired with a C-beta reverse primer were used in the first two PCR rounds, which ran approximately 11 cycles each. One entry per CDR3 protein results from TCRdb running MiXCR on the multiplex PCR reads. The table shows tens of thousands of distinct CDR3 sequences, with 72% occurring only once. From unsorted bulk tissue weighing roughly 17-31 mg, DNA and RNA were co-extracted. The data originate from a study of tumor-infiltrating lymphocytes in primary liver carcinoma. Findings of the study overall: All five tumor regions shared only about 7-25% of top clones.

This CDR3 is 16 amino acids long. Germline CDR1 MNHNY, CDR2 SVGAGI (reference sequence). The source of this sequence is a man in his forties or fifties with primary liver carcinoma and hepatitis B virus infection. The specimen was liver tumor tissue from sampling region 1. Subset here: tumor region T1, superior pole. The chain joins TRBV6-6 to TRBJ2-3; 10 bases match TRBD1. This CDR3 reads CASSLFLGQGTETQYF. The CDR3 nucleotides are TGCGCCAGCAGTCTCTTTTTGGGACAGGGGACAGAAACCCAGTATTTT.